Listed here is a single TCR beta chain. As yet, its antigen is unknown. This sample is drawn from a study of OX40 agonist ivuxolimab in advanced cancers. Study-wide background: Dose-escalation subjects each had hepatocellular carcinoma, melanoma, renal cell or head and neck cancer.

The timepoints at which blood was sampled were baseline, cycle 4 day 1, and cycle 7 day 1. This table comes from immunoSEQ multiplex PCR, and its TCRdb copy is limited to in-frame clones, with some not included. The sample consists of some 64,000 clones, 75% to 85% of them appearing once. This CDR3 is 16 amino acids long. Germline V gives CDR1 SEHNR, CDR2 FQNEAQ (reference sequence). Unmatched junction bases numbered 7, after V lost 0 bases and J lost 4 bases. Overall study results and limits: By week 6 at 0.1 to 3.0 mg/kg, blood CD4+ and CD8+ T cells had expanded clonally. CD8+ T cells (on average) carried more expanded clones than CD4+ T cells.

The sequence was collected from an adult with an advanced solid tumor such as melanoma, head and neck, liver or kidney cancer. V gene TRBV7-9 combines with J gene TRBJ2-5, with 8 positions matching TRBD1. The source material was CD4+ or CD8+ T cells sorted from blood, sampled in a trial of the OX40 agonist ivuxolimab. CDR3 coding DNA: TGTGCCAGCAGCTTAGCAAGGGGGACAGGCGTAGAGACCCAGTACTTC. It codes for CASSLARGTGVETQYF.